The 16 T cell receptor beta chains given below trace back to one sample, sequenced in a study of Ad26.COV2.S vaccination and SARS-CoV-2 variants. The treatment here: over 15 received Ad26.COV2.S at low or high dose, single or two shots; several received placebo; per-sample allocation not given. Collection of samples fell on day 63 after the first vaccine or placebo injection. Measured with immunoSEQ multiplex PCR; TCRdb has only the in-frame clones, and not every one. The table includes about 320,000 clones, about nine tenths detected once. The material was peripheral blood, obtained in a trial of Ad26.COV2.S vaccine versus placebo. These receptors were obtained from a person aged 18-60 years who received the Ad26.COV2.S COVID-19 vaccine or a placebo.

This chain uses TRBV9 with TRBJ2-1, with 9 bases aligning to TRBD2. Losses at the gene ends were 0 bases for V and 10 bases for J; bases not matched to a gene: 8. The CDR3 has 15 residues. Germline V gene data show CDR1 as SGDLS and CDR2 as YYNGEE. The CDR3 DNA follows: TGTGCCAGCAGCGTAGCTTTGGGACTAGCTGTGGAGCAGTTCTTC. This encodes CASSVALGLAVEQFF.

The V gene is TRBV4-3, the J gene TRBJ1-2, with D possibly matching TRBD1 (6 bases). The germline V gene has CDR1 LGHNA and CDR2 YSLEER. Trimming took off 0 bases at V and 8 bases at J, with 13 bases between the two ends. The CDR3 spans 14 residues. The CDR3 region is CASSQDVQGLGYTF. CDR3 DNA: TGCGCCAGCAGCCAAGATGTACAGGGTCTGGGCTACACCTTC.

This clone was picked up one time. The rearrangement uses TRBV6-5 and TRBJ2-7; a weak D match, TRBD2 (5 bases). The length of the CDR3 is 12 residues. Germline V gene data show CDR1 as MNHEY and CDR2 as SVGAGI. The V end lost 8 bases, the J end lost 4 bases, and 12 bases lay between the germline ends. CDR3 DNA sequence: TGTGCCAGCTCCCCCGGCGGGTACGAGCAGTACGTC. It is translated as CASSPGGYEQYV.

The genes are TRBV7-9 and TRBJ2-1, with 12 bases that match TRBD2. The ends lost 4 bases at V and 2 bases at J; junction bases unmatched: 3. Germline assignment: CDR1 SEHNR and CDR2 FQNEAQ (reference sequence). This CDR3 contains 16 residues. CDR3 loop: CASSSRTSGTYNEQFF. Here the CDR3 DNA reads TGTGCCAGCAGCTCGAGGACTAGCGGGACCTACAATGAGCAGTTCTTC. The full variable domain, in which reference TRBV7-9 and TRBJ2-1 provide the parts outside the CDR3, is DTGVSQNPRHKITKRGQNVTFRCDPISEHNRLYWYRQTLGQGPEFLTYFQNEAQLEKSRLLSDRFSAERPKGSFSTLEIQRTEQGDSAMYLCASSSRTSGTYNEQFFGPGTRLTVL.

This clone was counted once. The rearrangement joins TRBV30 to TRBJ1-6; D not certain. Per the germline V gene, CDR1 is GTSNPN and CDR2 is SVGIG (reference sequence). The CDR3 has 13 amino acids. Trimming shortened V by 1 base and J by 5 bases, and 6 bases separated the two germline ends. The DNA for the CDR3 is TGTGCCTGGAGTGGAGCTAATAATTCACCCCTCCACTTT. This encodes CAWSGANNSPLHF.

Here the CDR3 DNA reads TGTGCCAGCAGTTACCCCGTTCAGGGGTACAATCAGCCCCAGCATTTT. Its translation: CASSYPVQGYNQPQHF. The rearrangement links TRBV6-6 to TRBJ1-5; a possible D gene is TRBD1 (6 bases). V lost 2 bases and J lost 3, with 14 bases in between. Germline V gene lookup returns CDR1 MNHNY and CDR2 SVGAGI (reference sequence). The CDR3 covers 16 residues.

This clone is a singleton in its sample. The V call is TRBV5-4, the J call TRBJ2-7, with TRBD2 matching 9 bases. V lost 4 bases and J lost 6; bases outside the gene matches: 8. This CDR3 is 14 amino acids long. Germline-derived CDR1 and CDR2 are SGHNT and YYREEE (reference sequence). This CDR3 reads CASSAGLAQFEQYF. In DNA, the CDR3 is TGTGCCAGCAGCGCGGGACTAGCCCAATTCGAGCAGTACTTC.

The CDR3 spells CASSIEARNTEAFF. The CDR3, as DNA: TGTGCCAGTAGTATAGAGGCGCGGAACACTGAAGCTTTCTTT. This chain links TRBV19 with TRBJ1-1; D remains unclear. The CDR3 extends over 14 amino acids. Germline values: CDR1 LNHDA, CDR2 SQIVND (reference sequence). Trimming stripped 0 bases from V and 1 base from J, with 6 bases between.

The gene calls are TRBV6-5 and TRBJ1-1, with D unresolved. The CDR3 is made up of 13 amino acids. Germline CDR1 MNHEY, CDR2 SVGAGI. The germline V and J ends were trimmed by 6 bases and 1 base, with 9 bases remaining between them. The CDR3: CASRLTENTEAFF. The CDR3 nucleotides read TGTGCCAGCAGACTCACAGAGAACACTGAAGCTTTCTTT.

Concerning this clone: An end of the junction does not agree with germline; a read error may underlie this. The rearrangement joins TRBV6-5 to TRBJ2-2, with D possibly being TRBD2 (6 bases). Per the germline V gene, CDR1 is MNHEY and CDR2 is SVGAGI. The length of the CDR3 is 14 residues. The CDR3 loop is CAEGTHVNTGELFF. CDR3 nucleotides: TGCGCCGAGGGGACTCACGTTAACACCGGGGAGCTGTTTTTT.

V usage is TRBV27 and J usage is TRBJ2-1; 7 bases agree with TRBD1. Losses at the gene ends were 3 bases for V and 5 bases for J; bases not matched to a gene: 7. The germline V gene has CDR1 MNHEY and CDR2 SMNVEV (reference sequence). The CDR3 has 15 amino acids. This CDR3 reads CASSLGPGGHNEQFF. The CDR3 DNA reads TGTGCCAGCAGTTTGGGCCCAGGGGGTCACAATGAGCAGTTCTTC.

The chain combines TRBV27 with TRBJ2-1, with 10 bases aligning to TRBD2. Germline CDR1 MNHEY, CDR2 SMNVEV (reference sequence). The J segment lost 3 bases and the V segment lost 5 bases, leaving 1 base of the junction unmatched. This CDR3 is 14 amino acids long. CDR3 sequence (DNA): TGTGCCAGCAGTACTAGCGGGATCTACAATGAGCAGTTCTTC. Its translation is CASSTSGIYNEQFF.

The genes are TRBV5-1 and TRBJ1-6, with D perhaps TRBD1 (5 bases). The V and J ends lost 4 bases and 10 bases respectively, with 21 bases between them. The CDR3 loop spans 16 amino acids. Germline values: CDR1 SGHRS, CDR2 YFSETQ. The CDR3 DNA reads TGCGCCAGCAGCGAGGGGAGTGGGGGGATATACTCACCCCTCCACTTT. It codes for CASSEGSGGIYSPLHF.

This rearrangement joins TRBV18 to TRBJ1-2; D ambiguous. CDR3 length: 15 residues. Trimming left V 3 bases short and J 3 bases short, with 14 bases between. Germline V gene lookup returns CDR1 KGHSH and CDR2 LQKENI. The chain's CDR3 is CASSPRASGDYGYTF. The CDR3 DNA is TGTGCCAGCTCACCCCGGGCATCCGGTGACTATGGCTACACCTTC.

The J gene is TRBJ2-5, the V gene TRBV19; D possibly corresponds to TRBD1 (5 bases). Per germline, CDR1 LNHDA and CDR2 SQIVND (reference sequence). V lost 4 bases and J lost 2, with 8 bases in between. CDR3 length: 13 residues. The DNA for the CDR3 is TGTGCCAGTAGTACCGCAGGGCAAGAGACCCAGTACTTC. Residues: CASSTAGQETQYF.

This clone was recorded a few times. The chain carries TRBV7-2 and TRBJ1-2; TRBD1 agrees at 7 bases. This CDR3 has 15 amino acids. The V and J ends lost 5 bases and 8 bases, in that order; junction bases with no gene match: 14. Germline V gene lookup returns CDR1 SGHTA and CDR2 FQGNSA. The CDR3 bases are TGTGCCAGCAGCCCTACTCCCGTGACAGGGCTCGGCTACACCTTC. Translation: CASSPTPVTGLGYTF. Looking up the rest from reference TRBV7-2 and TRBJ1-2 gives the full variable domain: GAGVSQSPSNKVTEKGKDVELRCDPISGHTALYWYRQSLGQGLEFLIYFQGNSAPDKSGLPSDRFSAERTGGSVSTLTIQRTQQEDSAVYLCASSPTPVTGLGYTFGSGTRLTVV.